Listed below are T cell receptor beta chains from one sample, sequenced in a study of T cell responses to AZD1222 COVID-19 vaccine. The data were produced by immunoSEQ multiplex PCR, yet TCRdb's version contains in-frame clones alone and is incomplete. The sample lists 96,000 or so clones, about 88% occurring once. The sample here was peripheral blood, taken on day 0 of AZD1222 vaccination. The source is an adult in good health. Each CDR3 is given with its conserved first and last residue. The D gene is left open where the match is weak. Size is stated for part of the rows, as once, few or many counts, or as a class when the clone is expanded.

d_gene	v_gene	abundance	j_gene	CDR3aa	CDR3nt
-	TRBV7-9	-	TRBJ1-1	CASSMNTEAFF	TGTGCCAGCAGCATGAACACTGAAGCTTTCTTT
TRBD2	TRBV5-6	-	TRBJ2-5	CASSLGLAGSQETQYF	TGTGCCAGCAGCTTGGGACTAGCGGGGAGCCAAGAGACCCAGTACTTC
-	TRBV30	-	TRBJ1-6	CAWSADTLDGSPLHF	TGTGCCTGGAGTGCGGACACCCTCGACGGGTCACCCCTCCACTTT
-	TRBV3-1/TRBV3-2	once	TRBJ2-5	CASSQGLSGTEETQYF	TGTGCCAGCAGCCAAGGACTATCGGGGACCGAAGAGACCCAGTACTTC
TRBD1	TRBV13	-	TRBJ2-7	CASSPTDRDEQYF	TGTGCCAGCAGCCCCACGGACAGGGACGAGCAGTACTTC
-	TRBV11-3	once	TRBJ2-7	CASSHSTRAEQYF	TGTGCCAGCAGTCATAGTACACGAGCCGAGCAGTACTTC
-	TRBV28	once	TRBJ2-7	CASSTSTGKREQYF	-
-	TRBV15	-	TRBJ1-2	CATSRDRFSGYTF	TGTGCCACCAGCAGAGATAGGTTCAGTGGCTACACCTTC
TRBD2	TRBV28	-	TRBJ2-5	CASSPAGTRVDETQYF	TGTGCCAGCAGTCCAGCCGGGACTAGGGTTGACGAGACCCAGTACTTC
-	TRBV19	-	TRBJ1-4	CASSMGEAGAGEKLFF	TGTGCCAGTAGTATGGGTGAGGCGGGCGCCGGTGAAAAACTGTTTTTT
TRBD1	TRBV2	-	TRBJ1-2	CASIGTGSGYTF	TGTGCCAGCATCGGGACAGGGTCGGGCTACACCTTC
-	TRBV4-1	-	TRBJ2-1	CASSHRQSFEQFF	TGCGCCAGCAGCCACCGACAGTCCTTTGAGCAGTTCTTC
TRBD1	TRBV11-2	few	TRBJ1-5	CASSQWTGSNQPQHF	TGTGCCAGCAGCCAATGGACAGGTAGCAATCAGCCCCAGCATTTT
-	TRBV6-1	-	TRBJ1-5	CASSASGTYLNQPQHF	TGTGCCAGCAGTGCCTCCGGGACATACCTAAATCAGCCCCAGCATTTT
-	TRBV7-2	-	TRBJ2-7	CASSPTDMGEQYF	TGTGCCAGCAGCCCCACCGATATGGGCGAGCAGTACTTC
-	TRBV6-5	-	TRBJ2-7	CASSYGLGGLKDEQYF	TGTGCCAGCAGTTACGGCCTTGGGGGGCTTAAGGACGAGCAGTACTTC
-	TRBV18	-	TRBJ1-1	CASSPRSTEAFF	TGTGCCAGCTCACCCAGGAGCACTGAAGCTTTCTTT
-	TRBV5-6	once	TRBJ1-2	CASSGLGLSYGYTF	TGTGCCAGCAGCGGCCTCGGACTGTCCTATGGCTACACCTTC
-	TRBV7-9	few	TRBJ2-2	CASSLSGSGNTGELFF	TGTGCCAGCAGCTTATCGGGCAGCGGGAACACCGGGGAGCTGTTTTTT
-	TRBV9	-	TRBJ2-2	CASSVEPGELFF	TGTGCCAGCAGCGTAGAACCCGGGGAGCTGTTTTTT
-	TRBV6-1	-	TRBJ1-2	CASSDQEHGYTF	TGTGCCAGCAGTGATCAGGAGCATGGCTACACCTTC
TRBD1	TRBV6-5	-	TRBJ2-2	CASSRTGAHTGELFF	TGTGCCAGCAGTCGAACAGGGGCCCACACCGGGGAGCTGTTTTTT
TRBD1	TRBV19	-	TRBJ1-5	CASSNGQGANQPQHF	TGTGCCAGTAGTAATGGACAGGGGGCAAATCAGCCCCAGCATTTT
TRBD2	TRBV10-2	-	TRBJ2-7	CASSDELAGGLNEQYF	TGCGCCAGCAGCGATGAACTAGCGGGGGGTCTGAACGAGCAGTACTTC
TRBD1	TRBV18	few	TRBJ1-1	CASSPRGDRGTEAFF	TGTGCCAGCTCACCAAGGGGGGACAGGGGAACTGAAGCTTTCTTT
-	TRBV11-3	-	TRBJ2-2	CASSLTRMMGKGTGELFF	TGTGCCAGCAGCTTAACTAGGATGATGGGGAAGGGCACCGGGGAGCTGTTTTTT
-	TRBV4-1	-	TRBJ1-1	CASSQGGRGTEAFF	TGCGCCAGCAGCCAAGGGGGGCGGGGAACTGAAGCTTTCTTT
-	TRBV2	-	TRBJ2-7	CASSEGQVLPSGLHEQYF	TGTGCCAGCAGTGAAGGTCAGGTACTACCTTCTGGACTCCACGAGCAGTACTTC
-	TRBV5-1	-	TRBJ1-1	CASSLAGTKNTEAFF	TGCGCCAGCAGCTTGGCAGGGACGAAGAACACTGAAGCTTTCTTT
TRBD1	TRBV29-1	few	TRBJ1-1	CSVDDSTGGTEAFF	TGCAGCGTTGACGATTCAACAGGGGGCACTGAAGCTTTCTTT
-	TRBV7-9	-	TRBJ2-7	CASSLAGVFHEQYF	TGTGCCAGCAGCTTAGCAGGGGTGTTCCACGAGCAGTACTTC
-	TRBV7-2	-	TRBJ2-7	CASSSTPFYEQYF	TGTGCCAGCAGCTCGACACCTTTCTACGAGCAGTACTTC
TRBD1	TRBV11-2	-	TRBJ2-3	CASSLAPGGLSTDTQYF	TGTGCCAGCAGCTTGGCCCCAGGGGGCCTTAGCACAGATACGCAGTATTTT
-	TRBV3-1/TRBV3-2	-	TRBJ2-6	CASSMGSAIPGANVLTF	TGTGCCAGCAGCATGGGGTCCGCGATACCTGGGGCCAACGTCCTGACTTTC
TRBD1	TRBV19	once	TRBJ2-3	CASSARDRGSNTDTQYF	TGTGCCAGTAGTGCCCGGGACAGGGGCTCCAACACAGATACGCAGTATTTT
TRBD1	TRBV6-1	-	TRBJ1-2	CASSEDRGRYGYTF	TGTGCCAGCAGTGAGGACAGGGGAAGGTATGGCTACACCTTC
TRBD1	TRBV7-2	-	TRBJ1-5	CASSSPRQGVNNQPQHF	TGTGCCAGCAGCTCGCCTCGACAGGGTGTGAACAATCAGCCCCAGCATTTT
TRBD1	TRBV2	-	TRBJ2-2	CASMTGLTGELFF	TGTGCCAGCATGACAGGGTTAACCGGGGAGCTGTTTTTT
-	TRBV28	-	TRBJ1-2	CASSSRQGYTF	TGTGCCAGCAGTTCTAGACAGGGCTACACCTTC
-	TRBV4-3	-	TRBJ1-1	CASSQGGRYTEAFF	TGCGCCAGCAGCCAAGGTGGTAGGTACACTGAAGCTTTCTTT
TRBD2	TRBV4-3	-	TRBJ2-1	CASSRGSTSGYNEQFF	TGCGCCAGCAGCCGTGGATCTACTAGCGGGTATAATGAGCAGTTCTTC
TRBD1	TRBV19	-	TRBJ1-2	CASSIEVGQVYGYTF	TGTGCCAGTAGTATAGAGGTGGGACAGGTCTATGGCTACACCTTC
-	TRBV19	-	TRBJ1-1	CASSPGVNTEAFF	TGTGCCAGTAGTCCAGGGGTGAACACTGAAGCTTTCTTT
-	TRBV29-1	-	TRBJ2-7	CSVGRSYEQYF	TGCAGCGTTGGAAGGTCCTACGAGCAGTACTTC
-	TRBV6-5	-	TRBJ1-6	CASVIWRSDNSPLHF	TGTGCCAGCGTCATCTGGCGTTCGGATAATTCACCCCTCCACTTT